This T cell receptor (beta chain) was recovered during a study of cytomegalovirus exposure and HLA in healthy donors. PCR amplification relied on 60 Vbeta primers (plus 13 Jbeta primers). Produced via immunoSEQ multiplex PCR; TCRdb's table is partial and in-frame only. Counted here are about 160,000 clones, 70% to 80% occurring once; the ten biggest clones make up 3.5% to 5.5%. Between the trimmed V and J ends, which lost 10 bases and 5 bases, there was a span of 12 bases. Germline loops: CDR1 MNHNS, CDR2 SASEGT. The CDR3 is made up of 12 amino acids. The sample consisted of PBMCs. J is TRBJ2-1 and V is TRBV6-1; perhaps TRBD1 as D (6 bases). The TCR originated in a middle-aged man in good health and CMV-seronegative. This CDR3 reads CATLGQNNEQFF. As DNA, the CDR3 is TGTGCCACCCTTGGACAGAACAATGAGCAGTTCTTC.